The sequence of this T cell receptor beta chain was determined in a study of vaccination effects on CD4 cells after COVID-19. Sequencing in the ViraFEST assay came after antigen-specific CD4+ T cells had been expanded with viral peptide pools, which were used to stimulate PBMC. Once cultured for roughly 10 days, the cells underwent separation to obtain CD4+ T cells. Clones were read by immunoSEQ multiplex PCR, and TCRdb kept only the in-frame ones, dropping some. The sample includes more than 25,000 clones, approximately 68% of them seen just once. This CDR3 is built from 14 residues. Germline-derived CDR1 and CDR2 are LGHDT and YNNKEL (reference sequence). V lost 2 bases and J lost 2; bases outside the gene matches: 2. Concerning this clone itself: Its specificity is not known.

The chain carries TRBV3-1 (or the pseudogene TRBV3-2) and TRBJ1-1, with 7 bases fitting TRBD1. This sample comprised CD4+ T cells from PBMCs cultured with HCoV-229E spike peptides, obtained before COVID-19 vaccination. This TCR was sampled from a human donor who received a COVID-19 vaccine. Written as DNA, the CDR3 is TGTGCCAGCAGCCAATACAGGGGTAACACTGAAGCTTTCTTT. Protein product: CASSQYRGNTEAFF.